A single sample gave rise to the 21 T cell receptor beta chains below, sequenced in a study of T cell repertoires in cytomegalovirus infection. No cognate antigen is known for these TCRs. MiXCR, applied by TCRdb to the reads, yields one record per CDR3 protein. Among around 500,000 distinct CDR3 sequences, roughly 46% were seen once, and the ten largest hold approximately 40%. The starting material was cultured PBMCs, obtained from culture after CMV antigen stimulation. These receptors were taken from a human donor in good health (CMV status not recorded). Some clones in this sample may be carry-over from other donors' samples.

The chain carries TRBV7-6 and TRBJ2-7; possibly TRBD2 for D (5 bases). Looked up from germline, CDR1 is SGHVS and CDR2 is FNYEAQ. This CDR3 has 13 residues. Trimming left V 5 bases short and J 9 bases short, with 17 bases between. CDR3 in amino acids: CASSAGLPVAQYF. The DNA of the CDR3 is TGTGCCAGCAGCGCAGGACTCCCTGTCGCGCAGTACTTC.

This chain connects TRBV20-1 to TRBJ2-7; possibly TRBD1 for D (6 bases). CDR1 and CDR2 from the germline V gene are DFQATT and SNEGSKA (reference sequence). CDR3 size: 15 residues. The V gene lost 6 bases and the J gene lost 3 bases, with 21 bases spanning the gap. The CDR3 is CSASDFSGQIYEQYF. The DNA for the CDR3 is TGCAGTGCCAGCGACTTCTCCGGACAGATCTACGAGCAGTACTTC.

This sequence joins TRBV5-1 and TRBJ2-1, with D tentatively TRBD2 (6 bases). There are 15 residues in the CDR3. From germline, CDR1 is SGHRS and CDR2 YFSETQ. The V and J ends lost 4 bases and 9 bases respectively, with 20 bases between them. CDR3 loop: CASSPLGGPLSEQFF. The CDR3, as DNA: TGCGCCAGCAGCCCGCTGGGGGGACCCCTGAGTGAGCAGTTCTTC.

This chain joins TRBV4-1 and TRBJ2-4; TRBD2 is a possible D gene (6 bases). V gave up 1 base and J gave up 1 base, with 14 bases separating them. This CDR3 has 17 residues. CDR1 and CDR2 (germline): MGHRA, YSYEKL. The CDR3 sequence is CASSQGGARGAKNIQYF. CDR3 in DNA: TGCGCCAGCAGCCAAGGCGGGGCAAGGGGCGCCAAAAACATTCAGTACTTC.

The DNA of the CDR3 is TGTGCCAGCAGTTTGGGCGGGGCCGGGATTAATTCACCCCTCCACTTT. Its protein is CASSLGGAGINSPLHF. The chain links TRBV28 to TRBJ1-6, with D possibly matching TRBD1 (5 bases). Looked up from germline, CDR1 is MDHEN and CDR2 is SYDVKM. The CDR3 consists of 16 residues. Trimming removed 3 bases at V and 6 bases at J, with 15 bases between.

The chain carries TRBV11-2 and TRBJ2-1; TRBD2 agrees at 9 bases. J was trimmed by 10 bases and V by 5 bases; bases with no gene match: 12. CDR1 is SGHAT and CDR2 is FQNNGV in the germline V gene. The CDR3 sequence is 15 residues long. DNA for the CDR3: TGTGCCAGCAGCCCTCGTGGATTAGCGGGAGTGGAGCAGTTCTTC. Protein product: CASSPRGLAGVEQFF.

The CDR3 DNA sequence: TGCGCCAGCAGCCAAGACCCACTAGCGGGAGTGGGTAATGAGCAGTTCTTC. This gives the protein CASSQDPLAGVGNEQFF. The chain joins TRBV4-3 to TRBJ2-1; TRBD2 matches at 11 bases. There are 17 residues in the CDR3. Germline CDR1 and CDR2: LGHNA and YSLEER. Trimming cost V 0 bases and J 7 bases; bases outside gene matches: 8.

This chain uses TRBV27 with TRBJ1-3; TRBD1 matches at 7 bases. Germline CDR1 reads MNHEY; CDR2 reads SMNVEV (reference sequence). The V segment lost 4 bases and the J segment 0 bases; nucleotides outside the gene matches: 9. The CDR3 covers 17 residues. CDR3 residues: CASSSYPGTDSGNTIYF. The CDR3 bases are TGTGCCAGCAGTTCTTATCCTGGGACAGACTCTGGAAACACCATATATTTT.

J is TRBJ1-2 and V is TRBV30; D is unclear. V was cut by 4 bases and J by 4 bases, with 7 bases left in between. The CDR3 totals 11 residues. Germline loops: CDR1 GTSNPN, CDR2 SVGIG (reference sequence). Here the CDR3 reads CAWTGSYGYTF. Here the CDR3 DNA reads TGTGCCTGGACGGGGTCCTATGGCTACACCTTC.

The chain carries TRBV7-9 and TRBJ1-2; 12 nucleotides match TRBD1. CDR1 is SEHNR and CDR2 is FQNEAQ in the germline V gene (reference sequence). V lost 5 bases to trimming and J lost 2 bases; unmatched junction nucleotides: 12. The CDR3 runs to 18 residues. The CDR3 coding sequence is TGTGCCAGCAGCCCGGCTGCGGGGGACAGGGGGCCGAACTATGGCTACACCTTC. Residues: CASSPAAGDRGPNYGYTF.

This chain joins TRBV7-9 and TRBJ2-1, with 11 bases identical to TRBD2. Germline values: CDR1 SEHNR, CDR2 FQNEAQ (reference sequence). With V trimmed by 5 bases and J by 5 bases, 8 bases remained unmatched. CDR3 length: 16 amino acids. The CDR3 reads CASSPRLAGQNNEQFF. In DNA, the CDR3 is TGTGCCAGCAGCCCCCGACTAGCGGGACAAAACAATGAGCAGTTCTTC.

The genes are TRBV5-1 and TRBJ2-1; possibly TRBD1 for D (5 bases). The CDR3 spans 13 residues. V was trimmed by 4 bases and J by 4 bases, leaving 9 bases between them. From germline, CDR1 is SGHRS and CDR2 YFSETQ. DNA of the CDR3: TGCGCCAGCAGCCCACGACAGTACAATGAGCAGTTCTTC. This gives the protein CASSPRQYNEQFF.

This rearrangement joins TRBV24-1 to TRBJ2-1; D may be TRBD2 (6 bases). Germline CDR1 KGHDR, CDR2 SFDVKD. The CDR3 runs 16 residues. Trimming cost V 2 bases and J 6 bases, with 16 bases left between them. The CDR3 is CATSDSRDSLTNEQFF. DNA for the CDR3: TGTGCCACCAGTGATTCCCGGGACTCACTTACCAATGAGCAGTTCTTC.

The gene calls are TRBV11-2 and TRBJ2-1; 14 bases fit TRBD2. Germline V gene data show CDR1 as SGHAT and CDR2 as FQNNGV. J gave up 8 bases and V 0 bases, and 12 bases lay outside the gene matches. This CDR3 contains 19 residues. The CDR3 region has the DNA TGTGCCAGCAGCTTAGATGGGACTAGCGGGGGCTACGACATCGATGAGCAGTTCTTC. Encoded protein: CASSLDGTSGGYDIDEQFF.

The gene calls are TRBV4-2 and TRBJ1-1; D not resolved. V was cut by 4 bases and J by 2 bases, with 11 bases left in between. Germline CDR1 is LGHNA and CDR2 is YNFKEQ. CDR3 length: 14 residues. CDR3 region: CASSPSRVNTEAFF. The CDR3 DNA reads TGTGCCAGCAGCCCCTCGAGGGTTAACACTGAAGCTTTCTTT.

The chain carries TRBV6-6 and TRBJ2-1, with D tentatively TRBD2 (6 bases). This CDR3 comprises 16 residues. Germline assignment: CDR1 MNHNY and CDR2 SVGAGI (reference sequence). Between the trimmed V and J ends, which lost 6 bases and 0 bases, there was a span of 15 bases. CDR3 amino acids: CASSLSVGGSYNEQFF. CDR3 in DNA: TGTGCCAGCAGCCTCTCCGTGGGGGGCTCCTACAATGAGCAGTTCTTC.

The sample holds a few counts of this clonotype. The J gene is TRBJ2-5, the V gene TRBV7-9; the D gene is possibly TRBD2 (5 bases). The V gene's germline CDR1 is SEHNR and CDR2 FQNEAQ (reference sequence). V was cut by 5 bases and J by 5 bases, with 12 bases left in between. The CDR3 is made up of 13 amino acids. The CDR3 loop is CASSRSGIETQYF. In DNA, the CDR3 is TGTGCCAGCAGCCGATCGGGGATCGAGACCCAGTACTTC.

This rearrangement joins TRBV5-4 to TRBJ2-1; no firm D call. The CDR3 totals 13 residues. Trimming pared 4 bases from V and 7 bases from J, leaving 12 bases between. Germline V gene data show CDR1 as SGHNT and CDR2 as YYREEE (reference sequence). The CDR3 region has the DNA TGTGCCAGCAGCATAACACCGGTGAATGAGCAGTTCTTC. This translates into CASSITPVNEQFF.

The chain has TRBV19 and TRBJ1-4; 7 positions agree with TRBD1. This CDR3 region has 15 residues. Germline V CDR1 and CDR2: LNHDA, SQIVND (reference sequence). J gave up 7 bases and V 5 bases, and 10 bases lay outside the gene matches. The CDR3 DNA sequence: TGTGCCAGTAGTTCCCTTGGGACAGTATCTGAAAAACTGTTTTTT. It codes for CASSSLGTVSEKLFF.

The chain links TRBV6-2 or TRBV6-3 to TRBJ2-3; 9 positions agree with TRBD2. Germline CDR1 MNHEY, CDR2 SVGEGT. The CDR3 totals 17 residues. V dropped 7 bases and J dropped 10; count of bases not matched to a gene: 21. In DNA form, the CDR3 reads TGTGCCAGCACCGCAAAGTCTCTAGCGGGACCCGGTATGGCGCAGTATTTT. Amino acid sequence: CASTAKSLAGPGMAQYF.

The V and J genes are TRBV5-1 and TRBJ2-7; D is uncertain. CDR3 size: 16 residues. The germline gives CDR1 SGHRS, CDR2 YFSETQ. The V and J ends lost 1 base and 1 base respectively, with 15 bases between them. CDR3 in amino acids: CASSLLTRSNSYEQYF. The CDR3 nucleotides are TGCGCCAGCAGCTTGCTCACGCGTTCCAATTCCTACGAGCAGTACTTC. Combining the CDR3 with reference TRBV5-1 and TRBJ2-7 gives the whole variable domain KAGVTQTPRYLIKTRGQQVTLSCSPISGHRSVSWYQQTPGQGLQFLFEYFSETQRNKGNFPGRFSGRQFSNSRSEMNVSTLELGDSALYLCASSLLTRSNSYEQYFGPGTRLTVT.